The present entry profiles one T cell receptor beta chain with its context. The sequenced fragment ends 3 residues before the CDR3 boundary, so the rest is inferred from the germline J gene. This entry comes from a study of T cells in women clearing cervical HPV infection. Here immunoSEQ multiplex PCR was the method, and the copy in TCRdb shows in-frame clones only, minus some. Seen in this sample are 30,000 to 45,000 clones; the ten most common clones hold roughly 1.5%. The junction had 5 bases not matched to a gene; V was cut back by 3 bases and J by 0 bases. The length of the CDR3 is 16 residues. Germline CDR1 is MDHEN and CDR2 is SYDVKM.

This clonotype originated in a woman aged 18-70 years with a cervical HPV16 infection that either progressed to CIN3+ or cleared (not recorded which). The material sequenced was blood buffy coat. The V call is TRBV28, the J call TRBJ2-4, with 7 positions matching TRBD1. The CDR3 is CASSFLTGIAKNIQYF. Incomplete CDR3 DNA: TGTGCCAGCAGTTTTTTGACAGGGATAGCCAAAAACATT.